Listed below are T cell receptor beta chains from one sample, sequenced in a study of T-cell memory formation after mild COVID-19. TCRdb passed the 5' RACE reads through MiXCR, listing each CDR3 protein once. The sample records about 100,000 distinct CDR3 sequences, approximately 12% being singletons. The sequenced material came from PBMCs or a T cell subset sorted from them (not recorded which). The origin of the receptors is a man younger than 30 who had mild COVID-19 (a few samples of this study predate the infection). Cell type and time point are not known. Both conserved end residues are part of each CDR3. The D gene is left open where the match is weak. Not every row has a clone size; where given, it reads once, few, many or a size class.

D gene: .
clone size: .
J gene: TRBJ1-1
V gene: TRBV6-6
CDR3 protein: CASGGGLDEAFF
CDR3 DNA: TGTGCCAGCGGGGGGGGGCTGGATGAAGCTTTCTTT

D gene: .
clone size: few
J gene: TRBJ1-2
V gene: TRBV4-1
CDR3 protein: CASSQDGLNYGYTF
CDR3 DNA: TGCGCCAGCAGCCAAGACGGACTGAACTATGGCTACACCTTC

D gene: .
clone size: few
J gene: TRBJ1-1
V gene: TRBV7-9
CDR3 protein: CASSSTGNEAFF
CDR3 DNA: TGTGCCAGCAGTTCTACAGGGAATGAAGCTTTCTTT

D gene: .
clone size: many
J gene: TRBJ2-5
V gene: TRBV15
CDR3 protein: CATSTRLEILQETQYF
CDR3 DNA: TGTGCCACCAGCACCAGACTAGAAATTTTACAAGAGACCCAGTACTTC

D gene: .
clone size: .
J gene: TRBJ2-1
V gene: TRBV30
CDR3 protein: CAWKPSDNEQFF
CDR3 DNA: TGTGCCTGGAAACCTAGCGATAATGAGCAGTTCTTC

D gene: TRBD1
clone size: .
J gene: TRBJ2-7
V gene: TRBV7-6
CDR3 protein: CASSPNTGATSYEQYF
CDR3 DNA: TGTGCCAGCAGCCCAAATACAGGGGCGACTTCCTACGAGCAGTACTTC

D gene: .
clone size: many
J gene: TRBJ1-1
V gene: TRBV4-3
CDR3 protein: CASSQEDAGNTEAFF
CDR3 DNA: TGCGCCAGCAGCCAAGAAGACGCGGGGAACACTGAAGCTTTCTTT

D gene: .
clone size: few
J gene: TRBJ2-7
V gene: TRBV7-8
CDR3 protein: CASSPDADRYEQYF
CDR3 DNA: TGTGCCAGCAGCCCCGACGCTGATAGGTACGAGCAGTACTTC

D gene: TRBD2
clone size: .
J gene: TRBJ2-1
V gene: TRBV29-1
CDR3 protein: CSVEDASGIYNEQFF
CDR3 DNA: TGCAGCGTTGAAGATGCTAGCGGCATATACAATGAGCAGTTCTTC

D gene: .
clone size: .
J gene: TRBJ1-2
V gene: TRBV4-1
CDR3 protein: CASSPSRLTHYGYTF
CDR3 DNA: TGCGCCAGCAGCCCGTCCCGCCTTACGCACTATGGCTACACCTTC

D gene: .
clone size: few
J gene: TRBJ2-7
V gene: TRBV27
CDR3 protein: CASSISRGYEQYF
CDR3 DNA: TGTGCCAGCAGTATCAGCCGGGGCTACGAGCAGTACTTC

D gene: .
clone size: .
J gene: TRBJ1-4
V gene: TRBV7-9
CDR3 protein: CASSPLLTANEKLFF
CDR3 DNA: TGTGCCAGCAGCCCGCTCTTAACAGCGAATGAAAAACTGTTTTTT

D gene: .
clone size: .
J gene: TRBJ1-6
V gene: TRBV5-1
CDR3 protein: CASSIEQGRDSPLHF
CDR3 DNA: TGCGCCAGCAGCATAGAACAGGGTAGGGATTCACCCCTCCACTTT

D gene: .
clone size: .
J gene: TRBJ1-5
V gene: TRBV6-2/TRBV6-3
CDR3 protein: CASSYSFDSDNQPQHF
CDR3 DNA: TGTGCCAGCAGTTACTCGTTCGACAGCGATAATCAGCCCCAGCATTTT

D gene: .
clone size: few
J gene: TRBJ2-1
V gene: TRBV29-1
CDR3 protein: CSVVSRADEQFF
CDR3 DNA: TGCAGCGTTGTATCCAGGGCAGATGAGCAGTTCTTC

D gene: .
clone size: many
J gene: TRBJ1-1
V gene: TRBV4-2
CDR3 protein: CASSQVQGLNTEAFF
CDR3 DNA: TGTGCCAGCAGCCAAGTGCAAGGGTTGAACACTGAAGCTTTCTTT

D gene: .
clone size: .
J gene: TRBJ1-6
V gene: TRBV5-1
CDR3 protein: CASSLTVNSPLHF
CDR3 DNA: TGCGCCAGCAGCTTGACAGTTAATTCACCCCTCCACTTT

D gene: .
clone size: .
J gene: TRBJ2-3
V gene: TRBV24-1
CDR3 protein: CATSAGSSPLTDTQYF
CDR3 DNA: TGTGCCACCAGTGCCGGGTCCAGCCCTCTCACAGATACGCAGTATTTT

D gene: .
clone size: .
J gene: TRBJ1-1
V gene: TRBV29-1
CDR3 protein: CSVEEAGHNTEAFF
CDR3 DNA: TGCAGCGTTGAAGAAGCGGGCCATAACACTGAAGCTTTCTTT

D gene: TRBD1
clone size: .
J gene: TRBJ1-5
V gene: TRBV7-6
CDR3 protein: CASSLGGQGSGQPQHF
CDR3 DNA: TGTGCCAGCAGCTTAGGTGGACAGGGGTCGGGTCAGCCCCAGCATTTT

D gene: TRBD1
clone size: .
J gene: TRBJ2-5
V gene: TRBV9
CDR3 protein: CASSVNRGLGETQYF
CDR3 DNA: TGTGCCAGCAGCGTAAACAGGGGGTTGGGAGAGACCCAGTACTTC

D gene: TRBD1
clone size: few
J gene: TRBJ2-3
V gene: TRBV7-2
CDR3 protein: CASSLARGPPTDTQYF
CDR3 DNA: TGTGCCAGCAGCTTAGCCAGGGGGCCCCCCACAGATACGCAGTATTTT

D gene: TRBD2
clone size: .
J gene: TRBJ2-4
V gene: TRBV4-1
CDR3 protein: CASSQDPQRGVGDIQYF
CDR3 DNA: TGCGCCAGCAGCCAAGATCCCCAGCGGGGGGTTGGTGACATTCAGTACTTC

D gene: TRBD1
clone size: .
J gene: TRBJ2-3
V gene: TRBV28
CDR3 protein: CASSWTGTTDTQYF
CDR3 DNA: TGTGCCAGCAGTTGGACAGGGACCACAGATACGCAGTATTTT

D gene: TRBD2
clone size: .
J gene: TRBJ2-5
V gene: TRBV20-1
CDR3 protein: CSASGGDPTQYF
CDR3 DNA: TGCAGTGCTAGCGGGGGGGACCCCACCCAGTACTTC

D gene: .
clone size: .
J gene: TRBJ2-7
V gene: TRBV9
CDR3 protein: CASSVWGGERAEQYF
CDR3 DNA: TGTGCCAGCAGCGTCTGGGGGGGCGAGCGCGCCGAGCAGTACTTC

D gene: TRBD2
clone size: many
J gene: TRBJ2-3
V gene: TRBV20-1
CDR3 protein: CSAERGATDTQYF
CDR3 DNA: TGCAGTGCCGAGCGGGGAGCTACAGATACGCAGTATTTT

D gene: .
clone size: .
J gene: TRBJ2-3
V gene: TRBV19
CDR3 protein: CASSGWGWRVDTQYF
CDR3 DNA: TGTGCCAGTAGCGGGTGGGGCTGGAGAGTAGATACGCAGTATTTT